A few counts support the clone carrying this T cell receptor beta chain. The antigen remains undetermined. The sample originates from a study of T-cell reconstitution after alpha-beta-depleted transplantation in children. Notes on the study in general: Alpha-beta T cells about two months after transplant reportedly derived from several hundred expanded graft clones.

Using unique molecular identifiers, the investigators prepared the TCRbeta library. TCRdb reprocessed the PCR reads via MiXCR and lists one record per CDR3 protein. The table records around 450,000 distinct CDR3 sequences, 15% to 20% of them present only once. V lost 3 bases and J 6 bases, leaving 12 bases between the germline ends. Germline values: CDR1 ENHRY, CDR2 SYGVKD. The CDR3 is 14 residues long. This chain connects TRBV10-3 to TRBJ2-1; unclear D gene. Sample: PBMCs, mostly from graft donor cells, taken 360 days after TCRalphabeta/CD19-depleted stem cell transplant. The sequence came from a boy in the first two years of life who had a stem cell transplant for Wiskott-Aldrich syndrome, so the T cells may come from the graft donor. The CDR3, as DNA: TGTGCCATCAGTGAACTCGCTGTAAGCAATGAGCAGTTCTTC. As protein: CAISELAVSNEQFF.